This T cell receptor beta chain was documented in a study of metastatic and nonmetastatic thyroid tumors. Study in general: Repertoires from malignant and benign thyroid patients were compared across blood and tumor or nodule tissue.

None of the patients had undergone any treatment ahead of thyroid surgery. TCRdb re-called the PCR reads with MiXCR. The profile shows about 14,000 clones, about an eighth of them singletons. The CDR3 has 14 amino acids. Germline V gene data show CDR1 as SGHRS and CDR2 as YFSETQ. Trimming removed 4 bases from V and 7 bases from J; junction bases left unmatched: 7. Many counts were recorded for this clone. The sequence derives from a female donor with papillary thyroid cancer or a benign thyroid nodule (not recorded which). Some clones in this sample may be carry-over from other donors' samples. The rearrangement uses TRBV5-1 and TRBJ1-4; 7 bases line up with TRBD1. Input material: blood. The chain's CDR3 is CASSRDSVPEKLFF. For the CDR3, the DNA is TGCGCCAGCAGCCGGGACAGTGTCCCTGAAAAACTGTTTTTT.